Listed below are T cell receptor beta chains from one sample, sequenced in a study of Ad26.COV2.S vaccination and SARS-CoV-2 variants. The method was immunoSEQ multiplex PCR; TCRdb's version includes in-frame clones alone and lacks a portion of them. The data show some 480,000 clones, with 70% to 90% seen just once and roughly 13% held by the top ten. The sequenced sample was peripheral blood, obtained in a trial of Ad26.COV2.S vaccine versus placebo. The receptors shown here come from a person between 18 and 60 years old who received the Ad26.COV2.S COVID-19 vaccine or a placebo. CDR3s include the opening cysteine and the closing phenylalanine or tryptophan. D genes are given only for firm matches. The size of a clone is reported for some rows only, either as once, few or many, or as a class for expanded clones.

NA,TRBJ2-7,14,NA,TRBV10-3,TGTGCCATCAGTGAGTCTGCAGGGGCCTACGAGCAGTACTTC,CAISESAGAYEQYF
NA,TRBJ1-6,16,TRBD1,TRBV27,TGTGCCAGCAGTTTAAAGGCGGGACAGGGAAATTCACCCCTCCACTTT,CASSLKAGQGNSPLHF
NA,TRBJ1-1,18,TRBD1,TRBV19,TGTGCCAGTAGTATAGTATCGGACAGGGCAAAGGGGAACACTGAAGCTTTCTTT,CASSIVSDRAKGNTEAFF
NA,TRBJ1-5,14,NA,TRBV3-1/TRBV3-2,TGTGCCAGCAGCCAAGACAGGGGCCATCAGCCCCAGCATTTT,CASSQDRGHQPQHF
NA,TRBJ1-2,11,NA,TRBV20-1,TGCAGTGCTAGAGAGCTCCCAGGCTACACCTTC,CSARELPGYTF
NA,TRBJ1-2,13,TRBD1,TRBV27,TGTGCCAGCAGTGTGGGACAGACCTATGGCTACACCTTC,CASSVGQTYGYTF
NA,TRBJ2-7,13,NA,TRBV29-1,TGCAGCGTTGCGGGGAGGGGGCGCCGGGAGCAGTACTTC,CSVAGRGRREQYF
NA,TRBJ2-2,12,NA,TRBV7-2,TGTGCCAGCAGCCAGGGACCGGGGGAGCTGTTTTTT,CASSQGPGELFF
NA,TRBJ2-1,18,NA,TRBV11-2,TGTGCCAGCAGCTTAGGTTCCGGGACGATGAGCTCCTACAATGAGCAGTTCTTC,CASSLGSGTMSSYNEQFF
NA,TRBJ2-7,14,NA,TRBV30,TGTGCCTGGAGTGCTACACTAATTTCCTACGAGCAGTACTTC,CAWSATLISYEQYF
NA,TRBJ2-7,21,NA,TRBV12-2,TGTGCAAGTCGCTTAGGTGTCCCCAGGACTAGCGGGAGGGGTAACTCCTACGAGCAGTACTTC,CASRLGVPRTSGRGNSYEQYF
once,TRBJ1-1,16,NA,TRBV18,TGTGCCAGCTCACCCACCGGGGGGGGGCCGAACACTGAAGCTTTCTTT,CASSPTGGGPNTEAFF
NA,TRBJ1-2,13,TRBD1,TRBV19,TGTGCCAGTAGCCAAGGACAGGTCAACGGCTACACCTTC,CASSQGQVNGYTF
few,TRBJ2-7,15,TRBD1,TRBV11-2,TGTGCCAGCAGCTCCCTAGGGACAGGGGCCTACGAGCAGTACTTC,CASSSLGTGAYEQYF
NA,TRBJ1-1,13,TRBD1,TRBV5-1,TGCGCCAGCAGCTACGGACAGGGGCGAGAAGCTTTCTTT,CASSYGQGREAFF
NA,TRBJ2-3,12,NA,TRBV29-1,TGCAGCGTTGACACAGGCACAGATACGCAGTATTTT,CSVDTGTDTQYF
once,TRBJ1-1,16,NA,TRBV19,TGTGCCAGTAGTATAGGTCGGGGTGACCTAGTCACTGAAGCTTTCTTT,CASSIGRGDLVTEAFF
NA,TRBJ1-2,15,TRBD1,TRBV5-6,TGTGCCAGCACCCAGGGGGGGACCGAGCCATATGGCTACACCTTC,CASTQGGTEPYGYTF
NA,TRBJ1-1,13,NA,TRBV12-3/TRBV12-4,TGTGCCAGCAGTTTTGCTCTGAACACTGAAGCTTTCTTT,CASSFALNTEAFF
NA,TRBJ1-2,13,NA,TRBV25-1,TGTGCCAGCAGTGCACAACTTACTGTAGGCTACACCTTC,CASSAQLTVGYTF
NA,TRBJ1-3,13,NA,TRBV7-2,TGTGCCAGCAGCCTACTGACAGGAAACACCATATATTTT,CASSLLTGNTIYF
once,TRBJ2-1,16,TRBD2,TRBV11-3,TGTGCCAGCAGCTTAGATCCCCTAGCGGGAGGGAATGAGCAGTTCTTC,CASSLDPLAGGNEQFF
NA,TRBJ2-3,13,NA,TRBV7-2,TGTGCCAGCAGCTTGATAGCACAGAGCGGGCAGTATTTT,CASSLIAQSGQYF
NA,TRBJ2-4,18,TRBD2,TRBV7-2,TGTGCCAGCAGCTTATCCGGGAGGGCCCAATTTGTCAAAAACATTCAGTACTTC,CASSLSGRAQFVKNIQYF
NA,TRBJ1-3,17,TRBD1,TRBV7-6,TGTGCCAGCAGCTTATACTCTCAGGGGGCTAAAGGAAACACCATATATTTT,CASSLYSQGAKGNTIYF
NA,TRBJ1-1,16,NA,TRBV23-1,TGCGCCAGCACCAAAAACGTCGGCAGCCGGTCCACTGAAGCTTTCTTT,CASTKNVGSRSTEAFF
NA,TRBJ1-1,16,NA,TRBV6-5,TGTGCCAGCAGTTACTCGATAGGACCGGGTTACACTGAAGCTTTCTTT,CASSYSIGPGYTEAFF
NA,TRBJ1-2,15,NA,TRBV7-2,TGTGCCAGCAGCGAACAGGGTAGGGGTAAATATGGCTACACCTTC,CASSEQGRGKYGYTF
NA,TRBJ1-2,11,NA,TRBV12-3/TRBV12-4,TGTGCCAGCAGGGGTAACTATGGCTACACCTTC,CASRGNYGYTF
NA,TRBJ1-6,12,NA,TRBV6-5,TGTGCCAGCCTTAAGGGTAATTCACCCCTCCACTTT,CASLKGNSPLHF
few,TRBJ2-7,14,NA,TRBV7-2,TGTGCCAGCAGCTTAGGGGGGACCTCCTACGAGCAGTACTTC,CASSLGGTSYEQYF
once,TRBJ2-1,15,NA,TRBV3-1/TRBV3-2,TGTGCCAGCAGCCACCAGCGGCCCGAGGTAAATGAGCAGTTCTTC,CASSHQRPEVNEQFF
NA,TRBJ1-1,15,NA,TRBV20-1,TGCAGTGCTAGTCACCGGGGGGCATTGAACACTGAAGCTTTCTTT,CSASHRGALNTEAFF
NA,TRBJ1-5,12,TRBD1,TRBV28,TGCGTTACAGGGGAAGGCAATCAGCCCCAGCATTTT,CVTGEGNQPQHF
NA,TRBJ2-2,15,NA,TRBV5-6,TGTGCCAGCAGCGGTGGACTACTGAACACCGGGGAGCTGTTTTTT,CASSGGLLNTGELFF